The clone carrying this T cell receptor (beta chain) was detected ten times or more. What it binds is not known. TCR beta libraries were made by quantitative 5'-RACE with molecular barcodes. TCRdb itself ran the 5' RACE reads through MiXCR, one entry per CDR3 protein. The table lists more than 500,000 distinct CDR3 sequences, approximately 5% of them singletons. This sample is part of a study of CD8 T cells in ankylosing spondylitis. Study-wide results and limits: It was reported that disease-linked clones were significantly enriched in matched ankylosing spondylitis synovial fluid. Fewer than ten highly homologous variants made up a TCR beta motif that seemed to typify ankylosing spondylitis blood.

The CDR3 contains 16 residues. J gave up 5 bases and V 1 base, and 7 bases lay outside the gene matches. The chain recombines TRBV12-3 or TRBV12-4 with TRBJ2-2, with 7 nucleotides matching TRBD2. Sequencing used blood, either unsorted or a sorted T cell fraction (not recorded which). This TCR came from a male donor with ankylosing spondylitis. The CDR3 region has the DNA TGTGCCAGCAGTTTAGGTCTAGCGGAACCGACCGGGGAGCTGTTTTTT. Its translation is CASSLGLAEPTGELFF.